The clone carrying this T cell receptor (beta chain) came up once. This CDR3 comprises 13 residues. The germline gives CDR1 SQVTM, CDR2 ANQGSEA. With V trimmed by 7 bases and J by 3 bases, 3 bases remained unmatched. Repertoires were generated with immunoSEQ multiplex PCR, while TCRdb's copy carries only in-frame clones and drops some. The sample holds 82,000 or so clones, 85% to 95% seen once. The data were obtained in a study of control samples from healthy donors and cancer patients. The sample taken for sequencing was blood. This chain joins TRBV29-1 and TRBJ2-2, with 9 bases lining up with TRBD1. The clonotype comes from a woman aged 18 to 35 in good health. CDR3 coding DNA: TGCAGCGGGGGACAGGGTGACACCGGGGAGCTGTTTTTT. Protein product: CSGGQGDTGELFF.